Below, one T cell receptor beta chain is given with its context. TCRdb keeps only in-frame clones here, not all; method: immunoSEQ multiplex PCR. The data hold about 130,000 clones, with around 92% observed a single time. The sample belongs to a study of T cell responses to AZD1222 COVID-19 vaccine. V lost 7 bases and J lost 2; bases outside the gene matches: 5. CDR1 and CDR2 from the germline V gene are LNHDA and SQIVND (reference sequence). The CDR3 is made up of 15 amino acids. Specimen: peripheral blood, collected 28 days after the second AZD1222 dose. This rearrangement joins TRBV19 to TRBJ2-1; TRBD2 aligns across 10 bases. The TCR comes from an adult who received the AZD1222 COVID-19 vaccine. CDR3 in amino acids: CASNVAGGPYNEQFF. Written as DNA, the CDR3 is TGTGCCAGTAACGTAGCGGGAGGACCCTACAATGAGCAGTTCTTC.